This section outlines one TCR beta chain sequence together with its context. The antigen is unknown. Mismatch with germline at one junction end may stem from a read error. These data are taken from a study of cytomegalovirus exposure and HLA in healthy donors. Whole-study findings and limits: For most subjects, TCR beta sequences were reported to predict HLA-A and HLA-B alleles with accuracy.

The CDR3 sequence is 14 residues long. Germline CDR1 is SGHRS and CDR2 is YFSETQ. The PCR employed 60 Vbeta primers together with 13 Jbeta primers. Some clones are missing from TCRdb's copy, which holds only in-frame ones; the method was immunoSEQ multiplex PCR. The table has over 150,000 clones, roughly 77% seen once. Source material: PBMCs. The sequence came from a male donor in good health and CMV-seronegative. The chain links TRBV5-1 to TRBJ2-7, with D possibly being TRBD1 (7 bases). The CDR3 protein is CAGSFSGGLYEQYF. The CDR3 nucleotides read TGCGCCGGCAGCTTTTCAGGGGGACTGTACGAGCAGTACTTC. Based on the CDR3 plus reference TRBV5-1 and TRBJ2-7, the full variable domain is KAGVTQTPRYLIKTRGQQVTLSCSPISGHRSVSWYQQTPGQGLQFLFEYFSETQRNKGNFPGRFSGRQFSNSRSEMNVSTLELGDSALYLCAGSFSGGLYEQYFGPGTRLTVT.